This T cell receptor beta chain was captured in a study of technical replicates of blood from several donors. The germline V gene has CDR1 LNHDA and CDR2 SQIVND (reference sequence). Trimming removed 1 base at V and 0 bases at J, with 10 bases between. The CDR3 length is 15 residues. Sequencing was performed with immunoSEQ multiplex PCR; in TCRdb, only in-frame clones are kept and a portion is missing. The data show 75,000 to 95,000 clones, 75% to 95% seen once. The chain employs TRBV19 and TRBJ2-7; D ambiguous. The clonotype comes from a human donor in good health. The sample consisted of T cells isolated from PBMCs. CDR3 in amino acids: CASSIVGWSSYEQYF. The CDR3 nucleotides are TGTGCCAGTAGTATAGTAGGATGGAGCTCCTACGAGCAGTACTTC.